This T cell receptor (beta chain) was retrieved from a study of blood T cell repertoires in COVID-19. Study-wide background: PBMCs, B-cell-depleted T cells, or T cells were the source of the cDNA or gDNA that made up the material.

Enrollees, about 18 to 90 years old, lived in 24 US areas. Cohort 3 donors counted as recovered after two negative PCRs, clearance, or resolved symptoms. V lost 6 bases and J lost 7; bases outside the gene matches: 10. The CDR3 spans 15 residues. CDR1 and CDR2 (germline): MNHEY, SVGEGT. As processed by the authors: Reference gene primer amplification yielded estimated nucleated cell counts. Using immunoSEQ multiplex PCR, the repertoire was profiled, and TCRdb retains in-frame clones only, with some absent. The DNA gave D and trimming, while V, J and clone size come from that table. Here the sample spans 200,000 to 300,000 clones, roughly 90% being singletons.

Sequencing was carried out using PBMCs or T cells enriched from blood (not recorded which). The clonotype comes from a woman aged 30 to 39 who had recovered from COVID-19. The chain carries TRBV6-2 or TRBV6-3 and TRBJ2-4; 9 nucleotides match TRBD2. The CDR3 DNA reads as TGTGCCAGCAGCCCTGGGGGGGGACTAGCTAACATTCAGTACTTC. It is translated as CASSPGGGLANIQYF.